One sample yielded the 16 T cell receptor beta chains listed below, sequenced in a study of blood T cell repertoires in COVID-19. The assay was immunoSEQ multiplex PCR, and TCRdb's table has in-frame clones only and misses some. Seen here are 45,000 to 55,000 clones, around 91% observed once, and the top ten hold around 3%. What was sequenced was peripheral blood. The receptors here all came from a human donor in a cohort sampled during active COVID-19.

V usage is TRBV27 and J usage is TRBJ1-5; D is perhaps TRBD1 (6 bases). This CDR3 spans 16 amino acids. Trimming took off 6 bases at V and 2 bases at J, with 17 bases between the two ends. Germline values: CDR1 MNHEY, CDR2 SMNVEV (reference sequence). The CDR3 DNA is TGTGCCAGCAGAGATCAAGGGGGAATAGGCAATCAGCCCCAGCATTTT. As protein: CASRDQGGIGNQPQHF.

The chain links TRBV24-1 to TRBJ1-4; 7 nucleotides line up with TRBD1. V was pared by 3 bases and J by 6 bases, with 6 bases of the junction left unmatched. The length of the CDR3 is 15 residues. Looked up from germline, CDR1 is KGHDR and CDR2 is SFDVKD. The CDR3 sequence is CATSDPKTGDEKLFF. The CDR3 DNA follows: TGTGCCACCAGTGATCCAAAAACAGGGGATGAAAAACTGTTTTTT.

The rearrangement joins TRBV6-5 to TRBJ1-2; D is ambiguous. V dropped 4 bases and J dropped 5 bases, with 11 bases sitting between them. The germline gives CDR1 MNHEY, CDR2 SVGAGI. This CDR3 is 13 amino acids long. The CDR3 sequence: CASSSLARYGYTF. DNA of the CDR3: TGTGCCAGCAGTTCACTAGCGCGGTATGGCTACACCTTC.

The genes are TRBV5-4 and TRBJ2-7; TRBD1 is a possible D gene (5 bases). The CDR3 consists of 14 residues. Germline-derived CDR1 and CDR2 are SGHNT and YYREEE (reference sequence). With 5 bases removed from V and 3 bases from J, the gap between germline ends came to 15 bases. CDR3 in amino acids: CASSSIDRLYEQYF. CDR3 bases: TGTGCCAGCAGTTCCATTGACAGACTCTACGAGCAGTACTTC.

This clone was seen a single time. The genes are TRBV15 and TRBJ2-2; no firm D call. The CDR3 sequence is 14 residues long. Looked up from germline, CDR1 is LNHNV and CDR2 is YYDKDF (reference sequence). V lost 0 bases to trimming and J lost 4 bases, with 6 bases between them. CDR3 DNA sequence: TGTGCCACCAGCAGAGATTTTCGCACCGGGGAGCTGTTTTTT. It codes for CATSRDFRTGELFF.

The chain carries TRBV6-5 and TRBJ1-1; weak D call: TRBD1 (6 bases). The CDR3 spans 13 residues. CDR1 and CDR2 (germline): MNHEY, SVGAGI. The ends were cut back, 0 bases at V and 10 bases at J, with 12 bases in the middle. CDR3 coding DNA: TGTGCCAGCAGTTACTCAGGACAGTCTGTAGCTTTCTTT. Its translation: CASSYSGQSVAFF.

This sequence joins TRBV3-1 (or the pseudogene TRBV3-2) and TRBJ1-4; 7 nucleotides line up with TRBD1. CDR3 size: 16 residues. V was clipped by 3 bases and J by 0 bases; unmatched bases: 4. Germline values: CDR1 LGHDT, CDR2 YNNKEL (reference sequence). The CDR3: CASSQGQSATNEKLFF. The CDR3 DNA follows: TGTGCCAGCAGCCAGGGACAGTCTGCAACTAATGAAAAACTGTTTTTT.

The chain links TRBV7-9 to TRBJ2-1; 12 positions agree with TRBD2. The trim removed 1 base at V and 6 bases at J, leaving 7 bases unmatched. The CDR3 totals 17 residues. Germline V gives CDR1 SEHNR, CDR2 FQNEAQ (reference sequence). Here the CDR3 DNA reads TGTGCCAGCAGCTTAGGAGGTCGACTAGCGGGAGTCAATGAGCAGTTCTTC. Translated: CASSLGGRLAGVNEQFF. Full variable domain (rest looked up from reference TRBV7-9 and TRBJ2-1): DTGVSQNPRHKITKRGQNVTFRCDPISEHNRLYWYRQTLGQGPEFLTYFQNEAQLEKSRLLSDRFSAERPKGSFSTLEIQRTEQGDSAMYLCASSLGGRLAGVNEQFFGPGTRLTVL.

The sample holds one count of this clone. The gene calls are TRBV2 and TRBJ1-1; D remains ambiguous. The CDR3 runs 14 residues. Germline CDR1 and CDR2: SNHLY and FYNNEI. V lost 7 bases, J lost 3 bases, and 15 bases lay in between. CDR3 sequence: CASKEGESDTEAFF. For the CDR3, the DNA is TGTGCCAGCAAGGAGGGCGAATCGGACACTGAAGCTTTCTTT. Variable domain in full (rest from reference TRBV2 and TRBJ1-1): EPEVTQTPSHQVTQMGQEVILRCVPISNHLYFYWYRQILGQKVEFLVSFYNNEISEKSEIFDDQFSVERPDGSNFTLKIRSTKLEDSAMYFCASKEGESDTEAFFGQGTRLTVV.

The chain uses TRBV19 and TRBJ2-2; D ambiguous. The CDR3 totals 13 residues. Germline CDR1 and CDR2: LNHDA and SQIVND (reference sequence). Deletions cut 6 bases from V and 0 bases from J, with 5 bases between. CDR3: CASSLTNTGELFF. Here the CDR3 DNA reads TGTGCCAGTAGCCTAACGAACACCGGGGAGCTGTTTTTT. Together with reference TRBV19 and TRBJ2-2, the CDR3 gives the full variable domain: DGGITQSPKYLFRKEGQNVTLSCEQNLNHDAMYWYRQDPGQGLRLIYYSQIVNDFQKGDIAEGYSVSREKKESFPLTVTSAQKNPTAFYLCASSLTNTGELFFGEGSRLTVL.

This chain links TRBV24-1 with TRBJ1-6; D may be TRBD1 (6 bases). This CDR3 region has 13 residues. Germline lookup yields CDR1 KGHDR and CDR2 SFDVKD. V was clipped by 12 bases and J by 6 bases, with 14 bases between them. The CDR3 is CAVKQGINSPLHF. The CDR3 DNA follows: TGTGCCGTCAAACAGGGAATTAATTCACCCCTCCACTTT.

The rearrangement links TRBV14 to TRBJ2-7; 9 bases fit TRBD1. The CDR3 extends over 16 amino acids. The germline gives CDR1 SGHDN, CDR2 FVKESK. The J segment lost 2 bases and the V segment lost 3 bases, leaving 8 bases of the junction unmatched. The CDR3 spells CASSHGTGMGTYEQYF. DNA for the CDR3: TGTGCCAGCAGCCACGGGACAGGGATGGGGACCTACGAGCAGTACTTC.

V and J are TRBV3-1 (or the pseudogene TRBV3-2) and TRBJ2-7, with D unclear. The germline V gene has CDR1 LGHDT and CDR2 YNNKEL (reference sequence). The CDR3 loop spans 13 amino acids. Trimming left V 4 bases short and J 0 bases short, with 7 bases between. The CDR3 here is CASSRAASYEQYF. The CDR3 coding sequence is TGTGCCAGCAGCCGGGCCGCCTCCTACGAGCAGTACTTC.

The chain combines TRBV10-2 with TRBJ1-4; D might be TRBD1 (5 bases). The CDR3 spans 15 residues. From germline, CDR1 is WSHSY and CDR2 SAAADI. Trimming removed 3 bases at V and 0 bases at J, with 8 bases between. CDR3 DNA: TGCGCCAGCAGTGACCCCAGGGCAACTAATGAAAAACTGTTTTTT. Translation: CASSDPRATNEKLFF.

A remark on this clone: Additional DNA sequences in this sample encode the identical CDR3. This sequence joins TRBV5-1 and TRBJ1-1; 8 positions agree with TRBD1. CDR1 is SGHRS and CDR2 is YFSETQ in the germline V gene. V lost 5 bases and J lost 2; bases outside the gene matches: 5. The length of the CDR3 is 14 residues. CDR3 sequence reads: CASSFDRGNTEAFF. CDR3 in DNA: TGCGCCAGCAGTTTTGACAGGGGCAACACTGAAGCTTTCTTT.

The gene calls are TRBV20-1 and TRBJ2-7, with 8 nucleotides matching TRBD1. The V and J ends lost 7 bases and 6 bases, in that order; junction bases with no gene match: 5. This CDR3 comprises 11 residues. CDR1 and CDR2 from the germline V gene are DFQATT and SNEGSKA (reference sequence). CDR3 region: CSVTGGGEQYF. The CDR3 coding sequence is TGCAGTGTAACAGGGGGAGGCGAGCAGTACTTC.